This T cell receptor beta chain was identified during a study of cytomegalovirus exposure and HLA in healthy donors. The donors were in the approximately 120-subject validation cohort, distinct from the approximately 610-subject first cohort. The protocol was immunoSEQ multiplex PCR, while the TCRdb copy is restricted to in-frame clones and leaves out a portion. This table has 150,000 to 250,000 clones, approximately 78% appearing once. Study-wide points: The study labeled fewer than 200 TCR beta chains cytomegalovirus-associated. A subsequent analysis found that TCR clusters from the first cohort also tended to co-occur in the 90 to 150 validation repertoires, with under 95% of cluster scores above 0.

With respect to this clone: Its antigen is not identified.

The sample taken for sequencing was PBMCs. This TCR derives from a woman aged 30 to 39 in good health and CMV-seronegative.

CDR3 sequence reads: CASSNRQGTRTDTQYF. The CDR3 nucleotides are TGTGCCAGCAGCAATCGACAGGGGACCCGCACAGATACGCAGTATTTT. The chain employs TRBV9 and TRBJ2-3, with 8 bases that match TRBD1. CDR3 length equals 16 residues. V gave up 4 bases and J gave up 1 base; unmatched junction bases: 8. The germline gives CDR1 SGDLS, CDR2 YYNGEE.